This TCR beta chain was identified in a study of blood T cell repertoires in COVID-19. From germline, CDR1 is KGHDR and CDR2 SFDVKD. The CDR3 is made up of 15 amino acids. The J segment lost 4 bases and the V segment lost 0 bases, leaving 2 bases of the junction unmatched. Some clones are missing from TCRdb's copy, which holds only in-frame ones; the method was immunoSEQ multiplex PCR. The sample contains almost 400,000 clones, approximately 90% of which appear only once. Specimen: PBMCs or T cells enriched from blood (not recorded which). The genes are TRBV24-1 and TRBJ2-3; 8 positions match TRBD1. The receptor was derived from a young woman with acute COVID-19. The CDR3 loop is CATSDLQGAADTQYF. CDR3 nucleotides: TGTGCCACCAGTGATTTGCAGGGGGCCGCAGATACGCAGTATTTT.